This T cell receptor beta chain was sequenced during a study of blood T cell repertoires in COVID-19. About the research overall: Nucleic acid was either cDNA or gDNA, and it came from T cells, B-cell-depleted T cells, or PBMCs.

CDR3 length equals 13 residues. Trimming left V 2 bases short and J 8 bases short, with 12 bases between. The germline CDR1 and CDR2 sequences are MNHNS and SASEGT. Profiling relied on immunoSEQ multiplex PCR, and the TCRdb table lists in-frame clones only, not all of them. The sample has 75,000 to 100,000 clones, roughly 87% seen once. The sequenced material came from peripheral blood. This sequence originates from a man between 70 and 80 years old with acute or convalescent COVID-19. The chain links TRBV6-1 to TRBJ1-1; D may be TRBD1 (5 bases). CDR3 bases: TGTGCCAGCAGTGAACGGAGGGGATCGGAAGCTTTCTTT. Amino acid sequence: CASSERRGSEAFF.